This TCR beta chain derives from a study of T cells in localized non-small cell lung cancer. The method was immunoSEQ multiplex PCR; TCRdb's version includes in-frame clones alone and lacks a portion of them. Of roughly 25,000 clones listed, 70% to 90% are singletons. Study-level findings and limits: Greater blood T cell density accompanied longer overall survival. In uninvolved adjacent lung, T cell clonality reached its highest value, exceeding tumor. The appearance of a median around 57 of the top 100 tumor clones was seen in adjacent lung.

Looked up from germline, CDR1 is SEHNR and CDR2 is FQNEAQ (reference sequence). There are 13 residues in the CDR3. Trimming removed 5 bases at V and 5 bases at J, with 13 bases between. On this clone itself: Its target is not known.

The sample consisted of PBMCs, taken before any cancer treatment. This TCR was sampled from a man aged 40-75 years with stage II lung adenocarcinoma. V gene TRBV7-9 combines with J gene TRBJ2-7; D is ambiguous. CDR3 amino acids: CASSPTGEHEQYF. In DNA, the CDR3 is TGTGCCAGCAGCCCAACTGGGGAACACGAGCAGTACTTC.